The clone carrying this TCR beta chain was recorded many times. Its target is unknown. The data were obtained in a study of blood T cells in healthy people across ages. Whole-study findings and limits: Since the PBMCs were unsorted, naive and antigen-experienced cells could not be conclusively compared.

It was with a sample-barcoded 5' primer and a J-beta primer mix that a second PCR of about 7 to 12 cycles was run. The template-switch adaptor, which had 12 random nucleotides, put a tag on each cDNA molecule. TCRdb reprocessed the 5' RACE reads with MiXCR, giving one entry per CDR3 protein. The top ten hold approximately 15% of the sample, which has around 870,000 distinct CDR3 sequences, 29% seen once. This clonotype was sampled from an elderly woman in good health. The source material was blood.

The CDR3 region has the DNA TGCAGTGCTAGAGATTTTGCTAGCGGGGGCCAAGAGACCCAGTACTTC. This sequence encodes CSARDFASGGQETQYF. This sequence joins TRBV20-1 and TRBJ2-5; the match to TRBD2 covers 10 bases. V shed 0 bases, J shed 1 base, and the junction held 5 bases outside the gene matches. The germline V gene has CDR1 DFQATT and CDR2 SNEGSKA (reference sequence). This CDR3 has 16 residues.